Shown below are 31 T cell receptor beta chains from a single sample sequenced in a study of Ad26.COV2.S vaccination and SARS-CoV-2 variants. Treatment given: around 19 received Ad26.COV2.S at low or high dose, single or two shots; about 5 received placebo; per-sample allocation not given. Sampling happened 63 days after the first vaccine or placebo injection. The assay was immunoSEQ multiplex PCR, and TCRdb's table has in-frame clones only and misses some. The table has about 350,000 clones, around nine tenths seen once. Sequenced here: peripheral blood, sampled in a trial of Ad26.COV2.S vaccine versus placebo. Source of these receptors: a person aged 18-60 years who received the Ad26.COV2.S COVID-19 vaccine or a placebo.

Comments on this clone: The junction shows a germline mismatch at one end, possibly a read error. This chain joins TRBV4-3 and TRBJ1-6, with 7 positions matching TRBD1. The CDR3 contains 19 residues. Germline loops: CDR1 LGHNA, CDR2 YSLEER. The CDR3 DNA follows: TGCGCCAGCAGCCAAGAGGGACAGCCTGGCGGGCCACCTAATTCGCCCCTCCACTTT. Residues: CASSQEGQPGGPPNSPLHF.

This clone occurred once. Written as DNA, the CDR3 is TGTGCCAGCAGTCCTCCGGACAGGGAGAACTATGGCTACACCTTC. This translates into CASSPPDRENYGYTF. The chain combines TRBV28 with TRBJ1-2, with TRBD1 identical over 8 bases. Germline V lookup: CDR1 MDHEN, CDR2 SYDVKM. The CDR3 length is 15 residues. Trimming took 5 bases from V and 2 from J; bases not matched to a gene: 7.

This clone was detected once. The chain combines TRBV18 with TRBJ2-1; no clear D gene. The CDR3 length is 13 residues. Germline CDR1 reads KGHSH; CDR2 reads LQKENI. The V and J ends lost 6 bases and 7 bases respectively, with 13 bases between them. The CDR3 region is CASSRNPANEQFF. CDR3 DNA sequence: TGTGCCAGCTCCCGTAATCCCGCGAATGAGCAGTTCTTC.

The chain is built from TRBV5-1 and TRBJ2-5; 10 nucleotides agree with TRBD2. CDR3 length: 15 residues. Germline CDR1 SGHRS, CDR2 YFSETQ. V was pared by 0 bases and J by 5 bases, with 4 bases of the junction left unmatched. The CDR3 DNA reads as TGCGCCAGCAGCTTGGGAACTAGCGGGATGGAGACCCAGTACTTC. Encoded protein: CASSLGTSGMETQYF.

The chain links TRBV4-3 to TRBJ2-1, with a tentative D call TRBD2 (6 bases). This CDR3 has 17 residues. V was pared by 2 bases and J by 5 bases, with 19 bases between. Germline V gene sequence: CDR1 LGHNA, CDR2 YSLEER. The DNA for the CDR3 is TGCGCCAGCAGCCAAAAACCGGGAGCGGGTGGGCACAATGAGCAGTTCTTC. This encodes CASSQKPGAGGHNEQFF.

This clone was observed a handful of times. The chain has TRBV6-2 or TRBV6-3 and TRBJ1-1; the D is unclear. This CDR3 has 14 amino acids. Germline V gene sequence: CDR1 MNHEY, CDR2 SVGEGT. Trimming shortened V by 4 bases and J by 1 base, and 10 bases separated the two germline ends. CDR3 DNA: TGTGCCAGCAGTTTTCGGGAGGCGAACACTGAAGCTTTCTTT. Translation gives CASSFREANTEAFF.

On this clone itself: Distinct nucleotide sequences in the sample also encode this CDR3. The rearrangement uses TRBV6-2 or TRBV6-3 and TRBJ1-1, with D unclear. Germline CDR1 is MNHEY and CDR2 is SVGEGT. The ends were cut back, 6 bases at V and 6 bases at J, with 8 bases in the middle. The length of the CDR3 is 11 residues. The CDR3 is CASSLGPEAFF. CDR3 in DNA: TGTGCCAGCAGCCTAGGGCCTGAAGCTTTCTTT.

The genes are TRBV5-6 and TRBJ2-7, with 8 bases identical to TRBD1. Germline CDR1 SGHDT, CDR2 YYEEEE. The CDR3 has 14 amino acids. V lost 0 bases to trimming and J lost 6 bases; unmatched junction nucleotides: 5. The CDR3 coding sequence is TGTGCCAGCAGCTTGGACAGGGGGTCATTCGAGCAGTACTTC. Translating gives CASSLDRGSFEQYF. Using reference TRBV5-6 and TRBJ2-7 for the parts outside the CDR3, the full variable domain is DAGVTQSPTHLIKTRGQQVTLRCSPKSGHDTVSWYQQALGQGPQFIFQYYEEEERQRGNFPDRFSGHQFPNYSSELNVNALLLGDSALYLCASSLDRGSFEQYFGPGTRLTVT.

J is TRBJ1-5 and V is TRBV19; 9 bases are a match to TRBD1. Germline V CDR1 and CDR2: LNHDA, SQIVND (reference sequence). V was pared by 4 bases and J by 4 bases, with 11 bases of the junction left unmatched. This CDR3 is built from 17 residues. For the CDR3, the DNA is TGTGCCAGTAGTAATACTCGGGACAGGGAATTTAATCAGCCCCAGCATTTT. Its translation is CASSNTRDREFNQPQHF.

The chain joins TRBV12-3 or TRBV12-4 to TRBJ2-7; the D gene could be TRBD1 or TRBD2 (5 bases each). The CDR3 covers 12 residues. Trimming removed 3 bases from V and 6 bases from J, with 9 bases in between. DNA of the CDR3: TGTGCCAGCAGTTTTAAGGGACGCGAGCAGTACTTC. It codes for CASSFKGREQYF.

The chain couples TRBV5-6 to TRBJ2-3, with 11 bases fitting TRBD1. CDR1 is SGHDT, CDR2 YYEEEE, per germline. This CDR3 comprises 16 residues. Trimming took 4 bases from V and 6 from J; bases not matched to a gene: 10. The CDR3 DNA reads TGTGCCAGCAGCGATCCCAGGACAGGGGGCCGGGATACGCAGTATTTT. Its protein product is CASSDPRTGGRDTQYF.

The chain couples TRBV19 to TRBJ2-2, with D tentatively TRBD1 or TRBD2 (5 bases each). The V gene's germline CDR1 is LNHDA and CDR2 SQIVND (reference sequence). Trimming took 7 bases from V and 7 from J, leaving 16 bases between them. CDR3 length: 14 residues. The DNA for the CDR3 is TGTGCCAGTACTGCCTTTGGGACGTACGGGGAGCTGTTTTTT. Translating it yields CASTAFGTYGELFF.

This chain joins TRBV7-3 and TRBJ2-5; D may correspond to TRBD1 or TRBD2 (5 bases each). Trimming left V 3 bases short and J 7 bases short, with 15 bases between. Germline-derived CDR1 and CDR2 are SGHTA and FQGTGA. CDR3 size: 14 residues. The CDR3 bases are TGTGCCAGCAGCTTTGAGGGAACAAGGGGGACCCAGTACTTC. This codes for CASSFEGTRGTQYF. Using reference TRBV7-3 and TRBJ2-5 for the parts outside the CDR3, the full variable domain is GAGVSQTPSNKVTEKGKYVELRCDPISGHTALYWYRQSLGQGPEFLIYFQGTGAADDSGLPNDRFFAVRPEGSVSTLKIQRTERGDSAVYLCASSFEGTRGTQYFGPGTRLLVL.

This chain links TRBV7-2 with TRBJ2-7; 7 nucleotides match TRBD2. V lost 2 bases and J lost 7; bases outside the gene matches: 14. Germline V lookup: CDR1 SGHTA, CDR2 FQGNSA. The CDR3 runs to 16 residues. CDR3 nucleotides: TGTGCCAGCAGCTTATGGCTAGCGGACCCCCCTTCGGAGCAGTACTTC. Its protein is CASSLWLADPPSEQYF.

The chain combines TRBV3-1 (or the pseudogene TRBV3-2) with TRBJ1-4; TRBD1 agrees at 8 bases. This CDR3 contains 16 residues. CDR1 and CDR2 from the germline V gene are LGHDT and YNNKEL (reference sequence). The ends lost 4 bases at V and 8 bases at J; junction bases unmatched: 12. CDR3 nucleotide sequence: TGTGCCAGCAGCCCCCTAGGGACAGGAGGGATGGAAAAACTGTTTTTT. Translating gives CASSPLGTGGMEKLFF.

The V call is TRBV6-2 or TRBV6-3, the J call TRBJ1-1; 7 bases fit TRBD1. The germline CDR1 and CDR2 sequences are MNHEY and SVGEGT. The CDR3 totals 17 residues. Unmatched junction bases numbered 11, after V lost 4 bases and J lost 0 bases. The CDR3 sequence is CASSFSLDRYMNTEAFF. DNA of the CDR3: TGTGCCAGCAGTTTTAGCTTGGACAGGTACATGAACACTGAAGCTTTCTTT.

The chain uses TRBV27 and TRBJ2-2; possibly TRBD2 for D (7 bases). CDR1 is MNHEY and CDR2 is SMNVEV in the germline V gene (reference sequence). The CDR3 sequence is 17 residues long. The V end was cut by 6 bases, the J end by 0 bases, with 17 bases between. DNA of the CDR3: TGTGCCAGCAGAGACCTCGGGGGGCACCCGAACACCGGGGAGCTGTTTTTT. This sequence encodes CASRDLGGHPNTGELFF.

V usage is TRBV7-2 and J usage is TRBJ1-2, with D perhaps matching TRBD1 (6 bases). Germline CDR1 is SGHTA and CDR2 is FQGNSA. V was trimmed by 1 base and J by 2 bases, leaving 14 bases between them. This CDR3 contains 16 residues. CDR3 coding DNA: TGTGCCAGCAGCTTAGATGGGGCAGGGGTAAACTATGGCTACACCTTC. It codes for CASSLDGAGVNYGYTF.

The chain combines TRBV6-1 with TRBJ1-1; no clear D gene. Germline V CDR1 and CDR2: MNHNS, SASEGT. Trimming left V 2 bases short and J 6 bases short, with 10 bases between. The CDR3 contains 13 residues. The CDR3 is CASSERVVAEAFF. The CDR3 region has the DNA TGTGCCAGCAGTGAACGGGTAGTGGCTGAAGCTTTCTTT.

V usage is TRBV7-9 and J usage is TRBJ2-4, with D unclear. Germline V gene data show CDR1 as SEHNR and CDR2 as FQNEAQ (reference sequence). V lost 0 bases, J lost 0 bases, and 9 bases lay in between. The CDR3 extends over 16 amino acids. CDR3 in DNA: TGTGCCAGCAGCTTAGCGGCAGATCTAGCCAAAAACATTCAGTACTTC. Translated: CASSLAADLAKNIQYF.

The rearrangement links TRBV7-2 to TRBJ2-7; TRBD2 aligns across 13 bases. Germline V gene sequence: CDR1 SGHTA, CDR2 FQGNSA. CDR3 length: 14 amino acids. The J segment lost 3 bases and the V segment lost 5 bases, leaving 1 base of the junction unmatched. The CDR3 reads CASSRTSGGYEQYF. The CDR3 bases are TGTGCCAGCAGCCGGACTAGCGGGGGCTACGAGCAGTACTTC. Full variable domain (missing parts from reference TRBV7-2 and TRBJ2-7): GAGVSQSPSNKVTEKGKDVELRCDPISGHTALYWYRQSLGQGLEFLIYFQGNSAPDKSGLPSDRFSAERTGGSVSTLTIQRTQQEDSAVYLCASSRTSGGYEQYFGPGTRLTVT.

A word on this clone: Other DNA variants within this sample encode the same CDR3. The rearrangement joins TRBV11-2 to TRBJ2-7; 10 bases align to TRBD1. Germline V lookup: CDR1 SGHAT, CDR2 FQNNGV. The J segment lost 7 bases and the V segment lost 5 bases, leaving 2 bases of the junction unmatched. CDR3 length: 12 residues. This CDR3 is CASSRDRGEQYF. The DNA for the CDR3 is TGTGCCAGCAGCCGGGACAGGGGTGAGCAGTACTTC.

V and J are TRBV7-2 and TRBJ2-4; D is undetermined. This CDR3 spans 15 amino acids. In germline, CDR1 is SGHTA, CDR2 FQGNSA. V lost 0 bases, J lost 0 bases, and 6 bases lay in between. The DNA of the CDR3 is TGTGCCAGCAGCTTAGCGGCTTTAGCCAAAAACATTCAGTACTTC. It encodes CASSLAALAKNIQYF.

This chain links TRBV30 with TRBJ1-1, with D perhaps TRBD1 (6 bases). The CDR3 extends over 14 amino acids. Germline CDR1 and CDR2: GTSNPN and SVGIG (reference sequence). V shed 6 bases and J shed 1 base, with 15 bases lying between them. DNA of the CDR3: TGTGCCTGTGGGACACCCCCTGGGAACACTGAAGCTTTCTTT. This gives the protein CACGTPPGNTEAFF.

Concerning this clone itself: With a much larger clone just one base away, this may be a read error. The J gene is TRBJ1-1, the V gene TRBV7-2; D is perhaps TRBD1 (5 bases). The germline CDR1 and CDR2 sequences are SGHTA and FQGNSA. The CDR3 sequence is 13 residues long. V was cut by 5 bases and J by 5 bases, with 12 bases left in between. This CDR3 reads CASSPQGGTEAFF. CDR3 coding DNA: TGTGCCAGCAGCCCCCAGGGAGGGACTGAAGCTTTCTTT.

The V gene is TRBV6-1, the J gene TRBJ1-5; D gene unclear. Germline V gene sequence: CDR1 MNHNS, CDR2 SASEGT. V lost 0 bases, J lost 9 bases, and 9 bases lay in between. The CDR3 covers 13 residues. CDR3 DNA sequence: TGTGCCAGCAGTGAAGCGGTCGCAGCGCCCCAGCATTTT. Translation: CASSEAVAAPQHF.

The chain couples TRBV7-3 to TRBJ2-7, with 7 bases identical to TRBD2. The junction had 3 bases not matched to a gene; V was cut back by 5 bases and J by 2 bases. CDR3 length: 13 amino acids. Looked up from germline, CDR1 is SGHTA and CDR2 is FQGTGA. The CDR3 is CASSPSGPYEQYF. CDR3 nucleotides: TGTGCCAGCAGCCCTAGCGGTCCCTACGAGCAGTACTTC. The whole variable domain, filled in from reference TRBV7-3 and TRBJ2-7, reads GAGVSQTPSNKVTEKGKYVELRCDPISGHTALYWYRQSLGQGPEFLIYFQGTGAADDSGLPNDRFFAVRPEGSVSTLKIQRTERGDSAVYLCASSPSGPYEQYFGPGTRLTVT.

The genes are TRBV4-3 and TRBJ1-2; 8 nucleotides line up with TRBD1. The CDR3 length is 17 residues. With V trimmed by 1 base and J by 7 bases, 14 bases remained unmatched. The germline CDR1 and CDR2 sequences are LGHNA and YSLEER. The CDR3 region is CASSQGIPGQDVGGYTF. The CDR3 region has the DNA TGCGCCAGCAGCCAAGGGATTCCGGGACAGGACGTCGGTGGCTACACCTTC.

This rearrangement joins TRBV4-3 to TRBJ1-1; D gene uncertain. The CDR3 is made up of 17 amino acids. CDR1 is LGHNA, CDR2 YSLEER, per germline. The V end lost 0 bases, the J end lost 1 base, and 15 bases lay between the germline ends. As DNA, the CDR3 is TGCGCCAGCAGCCAAGATCCCCCCGGACGGTGGAACACTGAAGCTTTCTTT. As protein: CASSQDPPGRWNTEAFF.

The chain employs TRBV6-2 or TRBV6-3 and TRBJ1-1; D unresolved. Trimming removed 2 bases from V and 3 bases from J, with 13 bases in between. Germline lookup yields CDR1 MNHEY and CDR2 SVGEGT. The CDR3 contains 15 residues. CDR3 sequence: CASSYPWSGYTEAFF. The CDR3 coding sequence is TGTGCCAGCAGTTACCCATGGTCAGGCTACACTGAAGCTTTCTTT.

This sequence joins TRBV10-3 and TRBJ1-3, with D unclear. The germline V gene encodes CDR1 ENHRY and CDR2 SYGVKD. The CDR3 consists of 14 residues. The CDR3 spells CAVAGIGSGNTIYF. The CDR3 region has the DNA TGTGCTGTGGCGGGGATCGGTTCTGGAAACACCATATATTTT.